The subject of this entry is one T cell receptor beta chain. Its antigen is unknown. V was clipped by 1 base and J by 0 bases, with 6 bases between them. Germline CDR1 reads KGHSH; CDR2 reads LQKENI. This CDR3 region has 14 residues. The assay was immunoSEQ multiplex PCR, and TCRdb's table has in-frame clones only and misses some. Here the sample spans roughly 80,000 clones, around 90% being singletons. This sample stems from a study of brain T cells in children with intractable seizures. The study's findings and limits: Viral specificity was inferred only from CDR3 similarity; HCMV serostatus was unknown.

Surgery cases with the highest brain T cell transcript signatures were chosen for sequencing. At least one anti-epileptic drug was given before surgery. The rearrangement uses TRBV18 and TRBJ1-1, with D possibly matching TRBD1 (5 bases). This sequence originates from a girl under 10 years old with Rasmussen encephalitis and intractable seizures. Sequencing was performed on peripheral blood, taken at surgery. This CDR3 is CASSPQTVNTEAFF. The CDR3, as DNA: TGTGCCAGCTCACCACAGACAGTGAACACTGAAGCTTTCTTT.